Each of the 28 T cell receptor beta chains below was sequenced from the same sample in a study of cytomegalovirus exposure and HLA in healthy donors. 13 Jbeta primers and 60 Vbeta primers were used for the PCR. TCRdb's table, derived via immunoSEQ multiplex PCR, lists solely in-frame clones and lacks some. The table lists 150,000 to 200,000 clones, around four fifths of them singletons, with about 1.8% in the top ten. Sequencing was done on a sample of PBMCs. Receptors originate from a man aged 35 to 55 in good health and CMV-seropositive.

The chain uses TRBV10-2 and TRBJ2-5, with 7 positions matching TRBD2. With 2 bases clipped from V and 4 bases from J, the junction kept 4 bases outside the gene matches. Germline lookup yields CDR1 WSHSY and CDR2 SAAADI. This CDR3 is built from 14 residues. CDR3: CASSEASGAETQYF. CDR3 nucleotide sequence: TGCGCCAGCAGTGAGGCCAGCGGGGCAGAGACCCAGTACTTC.

There are a few counts of this clone. The chain links TRBV9 to TRBJ2-7; TRBD2 agrees at 11 bases. Germline V CDR1 and CDR2: SGDLS, YYNGEE. V lost 1 base and J lost 3; bases outside the gene matches: 3. The CDR3 spans 15 residues. The DNA of the CDR3 is TGTGCCAGCAGCGTAACGACTAGCGGGAACTACGAGCAGTACTTC. Residues: CASSVTTSGNYEQYF. Full variable domain (rest looked up from reference TRBV9 and TRBJ2-7): DSGVTQTPKHLITATGQRVTLRCSPRSGDLSVYWYQQSLDQGLQFLIQYYNGEERAKGNILERFSAQQFPDLHSELNLSSLELGDSALYFCASSVTTSGNYEQYFGPGTRLTVT.

This chain joins TRBV10-2 and TRBJ2-7; D unresolved. V was shortened by 2 bases and J by 2 bases, with 4 bases between the two germline ends. CDR3 length: 12 residues. Per germline, CDR1 WSHSY and CDR2 SAAADI. The chain's CDR3 is CASSEGTYEQYF. CDR3 nucleotides: TGCGCCAGCAGTGAGGGCACCTACGAGCAGTACTTC.

The chain carries TRBV7-2 and TRBJ2-7; D is undetermined. This CDR3 has 12 amino acids. Trimming removed 1 base at V and 3 bases at J, with 4 bases between. CDR1 is SGHTA and CDR2 is FQGNSA in the germline V gene. The CDR3: CASSLGYYEQYF. The CDR3 DNA reads as TGTGCCAGCAGCTTAGGCTACTACGAGCAGTACTTC.

V is TRBV5-6 and J is TRBJ2-7; D call uncertain. V dropped 0 bases and J dropped 10 bases, with 8 bases sitting between them. Germline V CDR1 and CDR2: SGHDT, YYEEEE. This CDR3 region has 11 residues. Here the CDR3 reads CASSLGPLQYF. For the CDR3, the DNA is TGTGCCAGCAGCTTGGGGCCTTTACAGTACTTC.

The gene calls are TRBV6-1 and TRBJ2-1; 12 bases fit TRBD2. V shed 1 base, J shed 4 bases, and the junction held 2 bases outside the gene matches. The V gene's germline CDR1 is MNHNS and CDR2 SASEGT. The CDR3 spans 16 residues. The CDR3: CASSEETSGRYNEQFF. DNA for the CDR3: TGTGCCAGCAGTGAAGAGACTAGCGGGAGATACAATGAGCAGTTCTTC.

The genes are TRBV9 and TRBJ2-2, with 7 bases identical to TRBD1. The CDR3 length is 15 residues. Trimming removed 5 bases from V and 3 bases from J; junction bases left unmatched: 7. CDR1 is SGDLS and CDR2 is YYNGEE in the germline V gene. The CDR3 reads CASSAWDSYTGELFF. CDR3 nucleotides: TGTGCCAGCAGTGCCTGGGACAGTTACACCGGGGAGCTGTTTTTT. Together with reference TRBV9 and TRBJ2-2, the CDR3 gives the full variable domain: DSGVTQTPKHLITATGQRVTLRCSPRSGDLSVYWYQQSLDQGLQFLIQYYNGEERAKGNILERFSAQQFPDLHSELNLSSLELGDSALYFCASSAWDSYTGELFFGEGSRLTVL.

This clone has only a few counts. This chain connects TRBV7-9 to TRBJ2-1; possibly TRBD1 for D (5 bases). This CDR3 has 10 residues. The germline CDR1 and CDR2 sequences are SEHNR and FQNEAQ (reference sequence). With 5 bases removed from V and 9 bases from J, the gap between germline ends came to 5 bases. The CDR3: CASSQGEQFF. CDR3 in DNA: TGTGCCAGCAGCCAGGGTGAGCAGTTCTTC.

The table lists this clone with a count of one. At the DNA level, this CDR3 is encoded by other sequences in the same sample as well. The chain is built from TRBV28 and TRBJ2-7; 7 positions match TRBD1. The germline CDR1 and CDR2 sequences are MDHEN and SYDVKM. The CDR3 extends over 14 amino acids. V shed 2 bases, J shed 4 bases, and the junction held 5 bases outside the gene matches. CDR3 residues: CASSLPGQLYEQYF. Here the CDR3 DNA reads TGTGCCAGCAGTTTACCGGGACAGCTATACGAGCAGTACTTC.

This sequence joins TRBV5-1 and TRBJ2-6; 9 bases agree with TRBD1. Germline assignment: CDR1 SGHRS and CDR2 YFSETQ. V shed 7 bases and J 0 bases; nucleotides not matched to a gene: 14. This CDR3 contains 19 residues. This chain's CDR3 is CASYDRRDRALSGANVLTF. As DNA, the CDR3 is TGCGCCAGCTACGACCGACGGGACAGGGCCCTCTCTGGGGCCAACGTCCTGACTTTC.

The genes are TRBV29-1 and TRBJ2-1; 11 nucleotides line up with TRBD2. Germline V lookup: CDR1 SQVTM, CDR2 ANQGSEA. The trim removed 6 bases at V and 2 bases at J, leaving 3 bases unmatched. CDR3 length equals 14 residues. The DNA for the CDR3 is TGCAGCGTATTAGCGGGAGGGCCCTACAATGAGCAGTTCTTC. This codes for CSVLAGGPYNEQFF.

The chain couples TRBV27 to TRBJ1-3, with D possibly TRBD1 on 6 matching bases. Germline values: CDR1 MNHEY, CDR2 SMNVEV (reference sequence). With 2 bases removed from V and 2 bases from J, the gap between germline ends came to 13 bases. The CDR3 runs to 16 residues. CDR3 loop: CASSLRGLSPGNTIYF. The CDR3 coding sequence is TGTGCCAGCAGTTTAAGGGGGTTGTCCCCTGGAAACACCATATATTTT.

The V and J genes are TRBV23-1 and TRBJ2-1; the match to TRBD1 covers 7 bases. TRBV23-1 is identified as an open reading frame with a role that is uncertain. J was trimmed by 0 bases and V by 3 bases; bases with no gene match: 14. The CDR3 is made up of 19 amino acids. The CDR3: CASSHHGQVNISSYNEQFF. The CDR3 DNA sequence: TGCGCCAGCAGTCACCATGGACAGGTTAACATAAGCTCCTACAATGAGCAGTTCTTC.

The chain combines TRBV7-3 with TRBJ2-3, with 10 bases matching TRBD2. The CDR3 totals 15 residues. In germline, CDR1 is SGHTA, CDR2 FQGTGA. Trimming removed 5 bases from V and 2 bases from J; junction bases left unmatched: 4. The DNA of the CDR3 is TGTGCCAGCAGCACTAGCGGGGCTGTCACAGATACGCAGTATTTT. Encoded protein: CASSTSGAVTDTQYF.

This chain joins TRBV2 and TRBJ1-1, with 8 bases aligning to TRBD1. The CDR3 extends over 18 amino acids. Unmatched junction bases numbered 13, after V lost 3 bases and J lost 1 base. The germline gives CDR1 SNHLY, CDR2 FYNNEI. DNA of the CDR3: TGTGCCAGCAGTGACGTAGGCCTACAGGGGGAGTCGAACACTGAAGCTTTCTTT. Protein: CASSDVGLQGESNTEAFF.

This clone was detected only a few times. CDR3 loop: CASSDSAGGYTF. DNA of the CDR3: TGTGCCAGCAGTGACTCGGCAGGAGGCTACACCTTC. This chain joins TRBV6-4 and TRBJ1-2; D is undetermined. The length of the CDR3 is 12 residues. The V and J ends lost 0 bases and 8 bases respectively, with 7 bases between them. Germline V gene data show CDR1 as MRHNA and CDR2 as SNTAGT.

This clone has a single count. The J gene is TRBJ1-2, the V gene TRBV21-1; whether TRBD1, the table's D call, matches the DNA was not checked. TRBV21-1 is shown as a pseudogene. The CDR3 has 16 residues. CDR3 nucleotides: TGTGCCAGCACCAAGCCCCGGGACAGAGTTAACTATGGCTACACCTTC. Translation gives CASTKPRDRVNYGYTF.

The chain uses TRBV15 and TRBJ1-1; tentatively, D is TRBD1 (5 bases). Trimming removed 8 bases at V and 1 base at J, with 11 bases between. The CDR3 sequence is 13 residues long. Germline V gene sequence: CDR1 LNHNV, CDR2 YYDKDF (reference sequence). The CDR3 DNA reads as TGTGCCACCGCCGCCGGGGGGAACACTGAAGCTTTCTTT. The encoded protein is CATAAGGNTEAFF. The entire variable domain, with the rest obtained from reference TRBV15 and TRBJ1-1, is as follows: DAMVIQNPRYQVTQFGKPVTLSCSQTLNHNVMYWYQQKSSQAPKLLFHYYDKDFNNEADTPDNFQSRRPNTSFCFLDIRSPGLGDTAMYLCATAAGGNTEAFFGQGTRLTVV.

The V call is TRBV11-2, the J call TRBJ2-3; TRBD2 might be the D (6 bases). The CDR3 is 13 residues long. Deletions cut 5 bases from V and 5 bases from J, with 11 bases between. The V gene's germline CDR1 is SGHAT and CDR2 FQNNGV. Written as DNA, the CDR3 is TGTGCCAGCAGCCCATCCGGGGGAGATACGCAGTATTTT. Encoded protein: CASSPSGGDTQYF.

The chain uses TRBV18 and TRBJ2-3; 7 bases align to TRBD2. The CDR3 extends over 14 amino acids. Germline V gene sequence: CDR1 KGHSH, CDR2 LQKENI. Trimming cost V 3 bases and J 3 bases; bases outside gene matches: 3. Written as DNA, the CDR3 is TGTGCCAGCTCACCGGTGGGAGGGACAGATACGCAGTATTTT. Translated: CASSPVGGTDTQYF.

V usage is TRBV6-1 and J usage is TRBJ1-2; D uncertain. The CDR3 is 14 residues long. The germline CDR1 and CDR2 sequences are MNHNS and SASEGT. Trimming removed 5 bases at V and 5 bases at J, with 15 bases between. Here the CDR3 reads CASSPRNTRYGYTF. The CDR3 DNA follows: TGTGCCAGCAGTCCCAGGAATACGAGATATGGCTACACCTTC.

V and J are TRBV9 and TRBJ1-3; D perhaps matches TRBD1 (6 bases). Germline CDR1 reads SGDLS; CDR2 reads YYNGEE. V shed 3 bases and J shed 4 bases, with 11 bases lying between them. The CDR3 extends over 14 amino acids. In DNA form, the CDR3 reads TGTGCCAGCAGCGGGGGACAAAGGGGAAACACCATATATTTT. Translating it yields CASSGGQRGNTIYF.

The rearrangement links TRBV9 to TRBJ1-2; D is perhaps TRBD1 (6 bases). Germline V gives CDR1 SGDLS, CDR2 YYNGEE. The CDR3 spans 13 residues. V gave up 0 bases and J gave up 8 bases, with 11 bases separating them. Here the CDR3 DNA reads TGTGCCAGCAGCGTAGGAGGGGGTAACGGCTACACCTTC. It specifies CASSVGGGNGYTF.

The chain recombines TRBV5-1 with TRBJ1-1, with TRBD1 as a possible D gene (6 bases). Trimming pared 4 bases from V and 5 bases from J, leaving 18 bases between. This CDR3 region has 15 residues. The germline CDR1 and CDR2 sequences are SGHRS and YFSETQ. Here the CDR3 DNA reads TGCGCCAGCAGCCAAGCCACAGGGAAGGGGACTGAAGCTTTCTTT. This encodes CASSQATGKGTEAFF.

The chain combines TRBV7-9 with TRBJ1-2, with a possible D match to TRBD1 (5 bases). The CDR3 spans 15 residues. The germline V gene has CDR1 SEHNR and CDR2 FQNEAQ (reference sequence). Trimming took off 0 bases at V and 8 bases at J, with 16 bases between the two ends. The CDR3 loop reads CASSLAGQPRGGYTF. CDR3 in DNA: TGTGCCAGCAGCTTAGCCGGGCAGCCCCGGGGGGGCTACACCTTC.

This sequence joins TRBV19 and TRBJ1-5; D is unresolved. V dropped 1 base and J dropped 6 bases, with 4 bases sitting between them. Germline loops: CDR1 LNHDA, CDR2 SQIVND (reference sequence). The CDR3 is 12 residues long. The CDR3 sequence is CASSIARQPQHF. The DNA of the CDR3 is TGTGCCAGTAGTATAGCCCGTCAGCCCCAGCATTTT.

The V and J genes are TRBV19 and TRBJ1-3; 7 nucleotides agree with TRBD1. This CDR3 comprises 14 residues. Germline CDR1 reads LNHDA; CDR2 reads SQIVND (reference sequence). Trimming took 5 bases from V and 3 from J; bases not matched to a gene: 4. The CDR3 nucleotides read TGTGCCAGTAGTCCGGGGACAGATGGAAACACCATATATTTT. It specifies CASSPGTDGNTIYF. Variable domain in full (rest from reference TRBV19 and TRBJ1-3): DGGITQSPKYLFRKEGQNVTLSCEQNLNHDAMYWYRQDPGQGLRLIYYSQIVNDFQKGDIAEGYSVSREKKESFPLTVTSAQKNPTAFYLCASSPGTDGNTIYFGEGSWLTVV.

The chain carries TRBV4-2 and TRBJ2-7, with 8 bases lining up with TRBD2. V lost 0 bases to trimming and J lost 3 bases; unmatched junction nucleotides: 4. The CDR3 contains 15 residues. Looked up from germline, CDR1 is LGHNA and CDR2 is YNFKEQ. CDR3 residues: CASSQDTSGYYEQYF. In DNA, the CDR3 is TGTGCCAGCAGCCAAGATACTAGCGGATACTACGAGCAGTACTTC.